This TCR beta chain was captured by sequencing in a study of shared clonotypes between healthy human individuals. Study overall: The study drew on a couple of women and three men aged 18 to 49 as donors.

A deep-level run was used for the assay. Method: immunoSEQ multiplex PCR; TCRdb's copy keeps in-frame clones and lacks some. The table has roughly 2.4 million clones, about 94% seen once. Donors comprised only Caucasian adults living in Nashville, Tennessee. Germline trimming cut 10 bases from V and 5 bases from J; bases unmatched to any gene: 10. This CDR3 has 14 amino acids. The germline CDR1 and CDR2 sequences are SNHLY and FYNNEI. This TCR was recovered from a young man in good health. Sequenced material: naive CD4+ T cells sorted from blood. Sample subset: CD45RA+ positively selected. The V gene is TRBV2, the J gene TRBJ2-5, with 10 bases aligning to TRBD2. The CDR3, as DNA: TGTGCCACCATCGGGACTAGCGTGGAGGAGACCCAGTACTTC. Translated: CATIGTSVEETQYF.